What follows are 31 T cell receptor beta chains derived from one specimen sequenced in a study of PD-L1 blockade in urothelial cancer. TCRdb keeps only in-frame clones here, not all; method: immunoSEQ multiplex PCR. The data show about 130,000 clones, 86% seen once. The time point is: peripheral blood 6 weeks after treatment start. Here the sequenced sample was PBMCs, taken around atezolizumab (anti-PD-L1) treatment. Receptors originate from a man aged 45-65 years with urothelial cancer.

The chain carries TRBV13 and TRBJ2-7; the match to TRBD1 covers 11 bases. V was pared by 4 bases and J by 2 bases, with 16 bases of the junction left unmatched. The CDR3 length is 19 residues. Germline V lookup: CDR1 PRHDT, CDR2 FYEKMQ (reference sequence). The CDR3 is CASSSRTGGSSGPTYEQYF. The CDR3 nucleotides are TGTGCCAGCAGCTCCCGGACAGGGGGCTCTAGCGGGCCAACCTACGAGCAGTACTTC.

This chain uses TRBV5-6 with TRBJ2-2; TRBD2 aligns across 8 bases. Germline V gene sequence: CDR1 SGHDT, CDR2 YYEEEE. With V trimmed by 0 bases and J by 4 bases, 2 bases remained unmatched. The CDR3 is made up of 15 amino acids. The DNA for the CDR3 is TGTGCCAGCAGCTTGGGACTAGCGATCACCGGGGAGCTGTTTTTT. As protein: CASSLGLAITGELFF.

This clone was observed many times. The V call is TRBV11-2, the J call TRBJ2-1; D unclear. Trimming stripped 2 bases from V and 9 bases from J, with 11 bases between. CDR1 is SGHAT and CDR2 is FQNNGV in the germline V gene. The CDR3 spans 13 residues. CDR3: CASSLSGGGEQFF. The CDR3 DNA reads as TGTGCCAGCAGCTTAAGTGGCGGCGGTGAGCAGTTCTTC.

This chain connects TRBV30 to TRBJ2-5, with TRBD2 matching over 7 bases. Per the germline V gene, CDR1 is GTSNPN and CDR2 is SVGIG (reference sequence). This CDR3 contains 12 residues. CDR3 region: CSGGETQETQYF. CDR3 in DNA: TGTTCTGGGGGGGAAACCCAAGAGACCCAGTACTTC. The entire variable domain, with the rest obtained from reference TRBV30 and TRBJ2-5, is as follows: SQTIHQWPATLVQPVGSPLSLECTVEGTSNPNLYWYRQAAGRGLQLLFYSVGIGQISSEVPQNLSASRPQDRQFILSSKKLLLSDSGFYLCSGGETQETQYFGPGTRLLVL.

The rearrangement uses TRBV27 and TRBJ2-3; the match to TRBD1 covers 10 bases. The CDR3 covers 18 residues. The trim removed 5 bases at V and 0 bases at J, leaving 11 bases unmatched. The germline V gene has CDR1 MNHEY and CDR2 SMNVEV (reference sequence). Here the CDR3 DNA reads TGTGCCAGCAGTACCCGGGACAGGGGATTCAAAAGCACAGATACGCAGTATTTT. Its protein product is CASSTRDRGFKSTDTQYF.

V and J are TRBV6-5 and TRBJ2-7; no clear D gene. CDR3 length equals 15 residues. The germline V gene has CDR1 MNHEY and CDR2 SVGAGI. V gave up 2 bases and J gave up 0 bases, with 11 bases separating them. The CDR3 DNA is TGTGCCAGCAGTTACAAACGCGGCAGCTCCTACGAGCAGTACTTC. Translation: CASSYKRGSSYEQYF.

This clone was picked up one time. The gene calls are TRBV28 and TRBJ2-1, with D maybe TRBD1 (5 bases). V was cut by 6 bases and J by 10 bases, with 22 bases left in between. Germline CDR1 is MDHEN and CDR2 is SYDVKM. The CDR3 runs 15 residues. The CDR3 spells CASRPTGLRRGEQFF. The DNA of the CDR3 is TGTGCCAGCAGACCCACAGGCCTAAGGCGTGGGGAGCAGTTCTTC.

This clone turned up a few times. Here the CDR3 reads CASSEPSGVQPQHF. DNA for the CDR3: TGTGCCAGCAGTGAACCGTCGGGGGTACAGCCCCAGCATTTT. The chain couples TRBV6-1 to TRBJ1-5; weak D call: TRBD1 (5 bases). This CDR3 comprises 14 residues. V was clipped by 2 bases and J by 7 bases, with 12 bases between them. CDR1 is MNHNS, CDR2 SASEGT, per germline.

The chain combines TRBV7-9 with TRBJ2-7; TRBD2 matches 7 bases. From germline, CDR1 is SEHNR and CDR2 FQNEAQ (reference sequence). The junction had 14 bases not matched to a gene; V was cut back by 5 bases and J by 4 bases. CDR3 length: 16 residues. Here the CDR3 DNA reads TGTGCCAGCAGCCCCCTGGGAGTGTCGGGGGGATACGAGCAGTACTTC. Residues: CASSPLGVSGGYEQYF.

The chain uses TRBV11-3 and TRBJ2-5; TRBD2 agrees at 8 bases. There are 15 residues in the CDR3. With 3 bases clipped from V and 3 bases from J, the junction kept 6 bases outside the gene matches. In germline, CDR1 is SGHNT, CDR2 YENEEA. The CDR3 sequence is CASSFAGGMKETQYF. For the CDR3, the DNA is TGTGCCAGCAGCTTCGCGGGAGGTATGAAAGAGACCCAGTACTTC.

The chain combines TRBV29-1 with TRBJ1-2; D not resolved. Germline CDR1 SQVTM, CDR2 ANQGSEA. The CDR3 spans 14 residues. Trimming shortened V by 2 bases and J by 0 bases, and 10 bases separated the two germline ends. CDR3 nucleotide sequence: TGCAGCGTTGAATTAGTGAGAGCTAACTATGGCTACACCTTC. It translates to CSVELVRANYGYTF. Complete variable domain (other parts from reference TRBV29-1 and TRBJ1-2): SAVISQKPSRDICQRGTSLTIQCQVDSQVTMMFWYRQQPGQSLTLIATANQGSEATYESGFVIDKFPISRPNLTFSTLTVSNMSPEDSSIYLCSVELVRANYGYTFGSGTRLTVV.

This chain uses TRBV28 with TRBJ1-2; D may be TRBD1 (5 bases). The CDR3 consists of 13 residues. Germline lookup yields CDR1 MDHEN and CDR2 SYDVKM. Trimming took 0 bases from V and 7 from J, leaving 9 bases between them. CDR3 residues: CASSLWGRGGYTF. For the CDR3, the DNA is TGTGCCAGCAGTTTATGGGGGCGCGGTGGCTACACCTTC.

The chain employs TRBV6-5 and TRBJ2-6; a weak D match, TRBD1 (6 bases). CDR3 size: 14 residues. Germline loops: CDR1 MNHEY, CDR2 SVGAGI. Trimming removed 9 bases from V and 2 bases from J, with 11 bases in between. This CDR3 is CASRTGPGANVLTF. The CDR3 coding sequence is TGTGCCAGTAGAACAGGGCCTGGGGCCAACGTCCTGACTTTC.

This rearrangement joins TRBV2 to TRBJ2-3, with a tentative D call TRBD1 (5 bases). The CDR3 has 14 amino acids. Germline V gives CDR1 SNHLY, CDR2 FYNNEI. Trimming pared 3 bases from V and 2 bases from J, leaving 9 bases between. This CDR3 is CASSDQGNTDTQYF. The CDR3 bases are TGTGCCAGCAGTGACCAGGGAAACACAGATACGCAGTATTTT. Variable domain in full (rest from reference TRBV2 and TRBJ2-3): EPEVTQTPSHQVTQMGQEVILRCVPISNHLYFYWYRQILGQKVEFLVSFYNNEISEKSEIFDDQFSVERPDGSNFTLKIRSTKLEDSAMYFCASSDQGNTDTQYFGPGTRLTVL.

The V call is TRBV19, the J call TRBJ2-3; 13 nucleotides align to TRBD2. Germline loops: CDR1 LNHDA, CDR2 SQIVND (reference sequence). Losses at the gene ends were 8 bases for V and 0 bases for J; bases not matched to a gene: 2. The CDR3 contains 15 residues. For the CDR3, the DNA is TGTGCCAGTGGGACTAGCGGGATCAGCACAGATACGCAGTATTTT. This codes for CASGTSGISTDTQYF.

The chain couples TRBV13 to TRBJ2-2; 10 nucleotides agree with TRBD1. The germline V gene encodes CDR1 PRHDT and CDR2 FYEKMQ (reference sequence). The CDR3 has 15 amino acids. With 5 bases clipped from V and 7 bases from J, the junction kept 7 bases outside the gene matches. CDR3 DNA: TGTGCCAGCAGCGGGAGACAGGGGGCCGGCGGGGAGCTGTTTTTT. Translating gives CASSGRQGAGGELFF.

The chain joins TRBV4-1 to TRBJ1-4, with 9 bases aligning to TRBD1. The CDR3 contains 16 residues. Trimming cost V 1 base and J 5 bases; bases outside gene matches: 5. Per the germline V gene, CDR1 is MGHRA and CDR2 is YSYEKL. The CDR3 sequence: CASSQAPTGGNEKLFF. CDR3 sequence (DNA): TGCGCCAGCAGCCAAGCCCCGACAGGGGGGAATGAAAAACTGTTTTTT.

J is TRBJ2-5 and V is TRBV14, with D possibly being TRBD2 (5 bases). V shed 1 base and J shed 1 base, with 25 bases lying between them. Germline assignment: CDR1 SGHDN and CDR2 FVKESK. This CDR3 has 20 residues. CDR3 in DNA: TGTGCCAGCAGCCAAGGCCCGACCGAACGGAAGATAGCGACCCAAGAGACCCAGTACTTC. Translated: CASSQGPTERKIATQETQYF.

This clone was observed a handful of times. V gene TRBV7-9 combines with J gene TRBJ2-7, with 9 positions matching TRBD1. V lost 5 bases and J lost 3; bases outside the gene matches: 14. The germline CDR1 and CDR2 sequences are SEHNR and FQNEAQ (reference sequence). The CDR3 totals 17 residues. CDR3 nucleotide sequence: TGTGCCAGCAGCCGAAACCGATTCCGGGACAGGGACTACGAGCAGTACTTC. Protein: CASSRNRFRDRDYEQYF.

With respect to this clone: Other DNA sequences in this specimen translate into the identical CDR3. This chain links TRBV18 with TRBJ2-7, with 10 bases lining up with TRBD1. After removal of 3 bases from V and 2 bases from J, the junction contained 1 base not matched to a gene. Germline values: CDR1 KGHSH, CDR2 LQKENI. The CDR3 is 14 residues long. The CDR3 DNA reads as TGTGCCAGCTCACCTGGGACAGGGGCCTACGAGCAGTACTTC. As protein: CASSPGTGAYEQYF.

DNA of the CDR3: TGTGCCAGCTCACCGGGGGGGAACGAAAAACTGTTTTTT. Encoded protein: CASSPGGNEKLFF. This chain uses TRBV18 with TRBJ1-4; D might be TRBD1 (5 bases). V lost 3 bases and J lost 8, with 10 bases in between. The length of the CDR3 is 13 residues. Germline V lookup: CDR1 KGHSH, CDR2 LQKENI.

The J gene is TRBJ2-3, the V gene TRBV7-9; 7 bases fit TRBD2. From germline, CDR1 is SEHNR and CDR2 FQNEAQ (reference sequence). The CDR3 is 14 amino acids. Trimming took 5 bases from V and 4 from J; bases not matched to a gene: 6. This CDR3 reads CASSRSGSPDTQYF. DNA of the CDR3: TGTGCCAGCAGCCGTAGCGGGTCCCCAGATACGCAGTATTTT. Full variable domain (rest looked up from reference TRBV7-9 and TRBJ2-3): DTGVSQNPRHKITKRGQNVTFRCDPISEHNRLYWYRQTLGQGPEFLTYFQNEAQLEKSRLLSDRFSAERPKGSFSTLEIQRTEQGDSAMYLCASSRSGSPDTQYFGPGTRLTVL.

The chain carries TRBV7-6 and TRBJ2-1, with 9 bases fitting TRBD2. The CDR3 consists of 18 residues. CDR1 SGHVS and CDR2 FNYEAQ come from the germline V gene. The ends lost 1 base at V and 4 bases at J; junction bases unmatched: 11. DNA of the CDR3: TGTGCCAGCAGCTTAGGGGCCGGTGCTAGCGGGACTTACAATGAGCAGTTCTTC. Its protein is CASSLGAGASGTYNEQFF.

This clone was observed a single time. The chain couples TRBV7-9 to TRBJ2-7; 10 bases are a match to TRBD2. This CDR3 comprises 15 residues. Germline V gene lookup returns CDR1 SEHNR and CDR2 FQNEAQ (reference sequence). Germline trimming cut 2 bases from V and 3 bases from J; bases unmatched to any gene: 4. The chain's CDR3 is CASSLMSSGSYEQYF. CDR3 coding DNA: TGTGCCAGCAGCTTAATGTCTAGCGGGAGCTACGAGCAGTACTTC.

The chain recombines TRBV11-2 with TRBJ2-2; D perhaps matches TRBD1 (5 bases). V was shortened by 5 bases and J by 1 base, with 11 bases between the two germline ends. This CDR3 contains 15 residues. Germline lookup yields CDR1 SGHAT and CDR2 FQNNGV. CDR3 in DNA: TGTGCCAGCAGCCTCAGACAGCAGAACACCGGGGAGCTGTTTTTT. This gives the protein CASSLRQQNTGELFF.

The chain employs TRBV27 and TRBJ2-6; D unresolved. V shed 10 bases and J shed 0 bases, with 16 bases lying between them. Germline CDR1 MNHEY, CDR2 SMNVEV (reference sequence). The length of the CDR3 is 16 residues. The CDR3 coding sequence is TGTGCCATCTCTCCCGGTGCACCCTCTGGGGCCAACGTCCTGACTTTC. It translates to CAISPGAPSGANVLTF.

The CDR3 reads CASTARGRNQPQHF. The CDR3 bases are TGTGCCAGCACGGCCAGGGGGCGTAATCAGCCCCAGCATTTT. The V and J genes are TRBV2 and TRBJ1-5; 8 bases are a match to TRBD1. The V gene end was trimmed by 7 bases and the J gene end by 4 bases; junction bases not matched to a gene: 6. This CDR3 is 14 amino acids long. Germline CDR1 is SNHLY and CDR2 is FYNNEI.

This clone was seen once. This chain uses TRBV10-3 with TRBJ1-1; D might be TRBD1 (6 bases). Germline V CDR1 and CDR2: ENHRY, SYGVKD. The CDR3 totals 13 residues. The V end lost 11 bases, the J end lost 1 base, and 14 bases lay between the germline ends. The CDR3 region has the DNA TGTGCCGCTTCCCCAGGGGCGAACACTGAAGCTTTCTTT. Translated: CAASPGANTEAFF.

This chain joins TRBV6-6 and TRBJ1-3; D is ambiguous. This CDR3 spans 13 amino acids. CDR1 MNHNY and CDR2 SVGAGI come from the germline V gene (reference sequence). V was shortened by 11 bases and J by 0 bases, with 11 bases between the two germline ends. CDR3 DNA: TGTGCCCACAAACAGAGCTCTGGAAACACCATATATTTT. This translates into CAHKQSSGNTIYF.

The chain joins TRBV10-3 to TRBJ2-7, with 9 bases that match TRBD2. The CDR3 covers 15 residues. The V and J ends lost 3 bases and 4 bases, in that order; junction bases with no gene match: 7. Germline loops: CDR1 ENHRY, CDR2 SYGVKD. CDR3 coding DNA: TGTGCCATCAGTGACGATGAGCGGGGGGCTTACGAGCAGTACTTC. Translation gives CAISDDERGAYEQYF.

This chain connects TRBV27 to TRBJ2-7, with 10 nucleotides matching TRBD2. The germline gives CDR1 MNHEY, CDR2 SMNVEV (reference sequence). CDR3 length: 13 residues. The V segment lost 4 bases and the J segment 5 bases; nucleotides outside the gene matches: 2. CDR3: CASSYLAGDEQYF. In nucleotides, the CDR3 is TGTGCCAGCAGTTACCTAGCGGGAGACGAGCAGTACTTC.